This T cell receptor (beta chain) was sequenced for a study of shared clonotypes between healthy human individuals. The V gene end was trimmed by 4 bases and the J gene end by 0 bases; junction bases not matched to a gene: 1. Looked up from germline, CDR1 is SGDLS and CDR2 is YYNGEE. CDR3 size: 14 residues. This clone was detected only a few times. Other DNA sequences in this specimen translate into the identical CDR3. Donors comprised healthy HIV-negative adults lacking recent acute infections or vaccinations. The study separated CD4+ cells into CD45RA+ naive and CD45RA-negative memory subsets. The repertoire was sequenced with immunoSEQ multiplex PCR; TCRdb's copy has only in-frame clones and lacks some. The table lists around 1,100,000 clones, 77% of them singletons, with 0.89% in the top ten.

The specimen sequenced was memory CD4+ T cells from PBMCs. Specified subset: CD45RA-negative fraction. The rearrangement links TRBV9 to TRBJ2-7; TRBD2 agrees at 10 bases. The receptor's source is a man between 18 and 29 years old in good health. Some clones in this sample may be carry-over from other donors' samples. CDR3 sequence (DNA): TGTGCCAGCAGCCCTAGCGGGAGCTCCTACGAGCAGTACTTC. Amino acids: CASSPSGSSYEQYF.